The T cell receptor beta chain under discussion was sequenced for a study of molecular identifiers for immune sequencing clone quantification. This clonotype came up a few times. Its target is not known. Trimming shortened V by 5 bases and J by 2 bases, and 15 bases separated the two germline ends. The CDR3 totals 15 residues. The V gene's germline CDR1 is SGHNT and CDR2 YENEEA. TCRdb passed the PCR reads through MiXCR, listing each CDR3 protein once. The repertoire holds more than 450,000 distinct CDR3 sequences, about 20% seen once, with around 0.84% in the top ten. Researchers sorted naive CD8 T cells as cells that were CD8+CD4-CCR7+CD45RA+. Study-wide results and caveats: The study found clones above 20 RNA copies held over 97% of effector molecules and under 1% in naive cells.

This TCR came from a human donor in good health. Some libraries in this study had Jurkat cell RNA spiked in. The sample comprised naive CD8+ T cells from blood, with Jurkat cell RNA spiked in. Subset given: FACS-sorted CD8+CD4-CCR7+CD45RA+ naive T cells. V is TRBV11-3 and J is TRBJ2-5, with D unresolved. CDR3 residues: CASSQGRTYQETQYF. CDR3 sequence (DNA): TGTGCCAGCAGCCAAGGAAGAACCTATCAAGAGACCCAGTACTTC.